This T cell receptor (beta chain) was found in a study of Ad26.COV2.S vaccination and SARS-CoV-2 variants (dated by TCRdb to the early 2020s). In terms of the full investigation: Vaccine-arm donors came from COV1001, a multicentre, randomized, double-blind, placebo-controlled phase I-IIa trial of Ad26.COV2.S in healthy adults. Ad26.COV2.S was administered intramuscularly at 5 x 10^10 or 1 x 10^11 viral particles, either as a single shot or as two shots given 56 days apart. The specificity and breadth of SARS-CoV-2-reactive T cell receptors after Ad26.COV2.S vaccination were assessed by TCRbeta repertoire sequencing. A total of roughly 32 samples were included in the TCR-sequenced set, comprising approximately 20 Ad26.COV2.S vaccine recipients, 5 placebo recipients and 8 SARS-CoV-2 convalescent individuals. Participants in the trial were split at random into five groups of five each, receiving low-dose or high-dose Ad26.COV2.S once or twice, or else placebo on both occasions. Investigators did not know the trial group allocation while performing experiments and assessing outcomes. The research as a whole found: Compared with placebo recipients, Ad26.COV2.S recipients showed higher spike-specific TCR breadth (P = 0.0014). After vaccination, spike-specific CD8+ and CD4+ T cell responses were reported to show substantial breadth. It was noted by the authors that total T cell responses may have been underestimated by the TCR breadth and depth analyses. The study lacked the statistical power to compare responses across vaccine doses or regimens. Vaccine and placebo recipients had similar non-spike TCR breadth, a finding consistent with the vaccine containing only spike.

About this clone itself: Its antigen remains unidentified. No base qualities exist here, and no much larger clone lies one base off it.

The immunoSEQ Assay was used to sequence TCRbeta CDR3 regions. After extraction, genomic DNA underwent amplification by bias-controlled multiplex PCR, followed by high-throughput sequencing. Concerning the study's data processing: To quantify the absolute abundance of every unique TCRbeta CDR3 region, sequences were collapsed and filtered. T cell fraction was estimated by normalizing TCRbeta template counts to usable DNA, which was measured by amplifying reference genes present in all nucleated cells. Repertoire TCRs were annotated as SARS-CoV-2-specific by exact matching of V gene, CDR3 amino acid sequence and J gene to a known reactive TCR set. The reference SARS-CoV-2 TCR set came from MIRA and was filtered for enrichment in COVID-19-positive ImmuneCODE repertoires, removing public or cross-reactive TCRs. Drawing on the MIRA antigens, annotated TCRs were analysed further at the level of specific ORF or position within ORF. Breadth was defined as annotated unique rearrangements over total unique productive rearrangements; depth was the summed frequency of those rearrangements. Group comparisons of TCR breadth used two-sided Wilcoxon rank-sum tests. TCRdb re-hosts the immuneACCESS table, in-frame sequences only. Its copies lack some clones; in the studies checked, an unresolved V gene accounts for under half of them, and the cause for the rest is not known. The D gene and trimming were derived from the DNA, and the V and J assignments and clone size from that table. The table for this sample lists about 400,000 clones; about 85% of them were counted only once. The ten largest clones add up to under 4% of the sample.

Reading the label with the study, this specimen's treatment or condition is: some 20 received Ad26.COV2.S at low or high dose, single or two shots; about 5 received placebo; per-sample allocation not given. For vaccine and placebo recipients, repertoires were sequenced using samples collected on day 63 after the first injection. In Cohort 1b, about 27 adults aged 18-55 years were enrolled at a single site in Boston, USA, between 29 July and 7 August 2020. As a vaccine, Ad26.COV2.S was a replication-incompetent adenovirus type 26 vector that expressed a prefusion-stabilized SARS-CoV-2 spike protein derived from the original Wuhan strain. The junction shows trimming of 6 bases on V and 3 bases on J, and the gene matches do not reach 9 bases of it. The germline V gene yields KGHSH for CDR1 and LQKENI for CDR2. The CDR3 starts with the cysteine, ends with the phenylalanine, and has 18 residues. Of the read, only the CDR3 DNA is kept; its 54 bases are in frame from base 1.

This TCR derives from a person aged 18-65 years who received the Ad26.COV2.S COVID-19 vaccine or a placebo. Recombination linked TRBV18 to TRBJ2-1, and 15 junctional nucleotides match TRBD2. Sequencing was performed on peripheral blood, taken in a trial of Ad26.COV2.S vaccine versus placebo. Here is the DNA: TGTGCCAGCTCCCCAGGACTAGCGGGGGGGCCAGACTACAATGAGCAGTTCTTC. This sequence encodes CASSPGLAGGPDYNEQFF.